The 17 T cell receptor beta chains below come from one sample, sequenced in a study of T cells in Graves' hyperthyroidism and ophthalmopathy. Amplification of TCR beta CDR3 regions was performed using RNA transcripts as template. The study used the HTBI primer set for a first-round RT-PCR of the TCR CDR3. In TCRdb, the multiplex PCR reads were re-called with MiXCR into one record per CDR3 protein. This sample has a few hundred thousand distinct CDR3 sequences, with less than 20% found just once. Sequenced input: blood. These receptors were taken from a woman between 25 and 40 years old with Graves' hyperthyroidism.

This clonotype has more than one count but fewer than ten. The chain combines TRBV9 with TRBJ2-1; TRBD2 aligns across 8 bases. Germline V gene data show CDR1 as SGDLS and CDR2 as YYNGEE. CDR3 length: 16 amino acids. Germline trimming cut 3 bases from V and 3 bases from J; bases unmatched to any gene: 8. Here the CDR3 DNA reads TGTGCCAGCAGCGCCCGCCGGACTAGCAGCTACAATGAGCAGTTCTTC. This translates into CASSARRTSSYNEQFF. The full variable domain, its missing parts supplied by reference TRBV9 and TRBJ2-1, is DSGVTQTPKHLITATGQRVTLRCSPRSGDLSVYWYQQSLDQGLQFLIQYYNGEERAKGNILERFSAQQFPDLHSELNLSSLELGDSALYFCASSARRTSSYNEQFFGPGTRLTVL.

This clonotype came up many times. The chain employs TRBV7-3 and TRBJ2-3; unclear D gene. Looked up from germline, CDR1 is SGHTA and CDR2 is FQGTGA. The CDR3 has 13 amino acids. V was clipped by 5 bases and J by 4 bases, with 10 bases between them. The CDR3 DNA reads as TGTGCCAGCAGCGGGGATCGGGCAGATACGCAGTATTTT. Protein: CASSGDRADTQYF.

This clonotype was seen a few times. The chain combines TRBV9 with TRBJ1-1, with D maybe TRBD1 (5 bases). Trimming cost V 0 bases and J 5 bases, with 14 bases left between them. The CDR3 consists of 15 residues. CDR1 is SGDLS, CDR2 YYNGEE, per germline. For the CDR3, the DNA is TGTGCCAGCAGCGTAGGGGGTGCGGGGGAAACTGAAGCTTTCTTT. It specifies CASSVGGAGETEAFF.

This clonotype has only a few counts. The chain couples TRBV6-5 to TRBJ2-5; maybe TRBD1 (5 bases). The germline V gene has CDR1 MNHEY and CDR2 SVGAGI. The length of the CDR3 is 14 residues. The ends were cut back, 2 bases at V and 4 bases at J, with 11 bases in the middle. This chain's CDR3 is CASSYAGHGETQYF. CDR3 sequence (DNA): TGTGCCAGCAGTTACGCAGGGCACGGAGAGACCCAGTACTTC.

This clonotype was recorded many times. The CDR3 DNA reads TGTGCCAGCAGTTTCAGAGCGGGAGGCCCCACAGATACGCAGTATTTT. Its translation is CASSFRAGGPTDTQYF. The rearrangement joins TRBV6-2 or TRBV6-3 to TRBJ2-3, with 9 positions matching TRBD2. The germline V gene encodes CDR1 MNHEY and CDR2 SVGEGT. This CDR3 is 16 amino acids long. V lost 4 bases and J lost 2; bases outside the gene matches: 7.

V and J are TRBV2 and TRBJ2-1, with D maybe TRBD2 (5 bases). V was shortened by 1 base and J by 2 bases, with 9 bases between the two germline ends. Per the germline V gene, CDR1 is SNHLY and CDR2 is FYNNEI. The CDR3 extends over 15 amino acids. CDR3: CASSEEGVPYNEQFF. CDR3 coding DNA: TGTGCCAGCAGTGAAGAGGGAGTACCCTACAATGAGCAGTTCTTC.

There are many counts of this clonotype. The rearrangement joins TRBV6-1 to TRBJ1-1; no clear D. Germline CDR1 reads MNHNS; CDR2 reads SASEGT. The V gene lost 5 bases and the J gene lost 4 bases, with 14 bases spanning the gap. The length of the CDR3 is 14 residues. Here the CDR3 reads CASSYGQLGTEAFF. The CDR3 DNA is TGTGCCAGCAGTTACGGGCAGCTTGGCACTGAAGCTTTCTTT.

This clonotype was seen once. The rearrangement joins TRBV15 to TRBJ2-2; TRBD2 is a possible D gene (5 bases). V shed 4 bases and J shed 3 bases, with 9 bases lying between them. Germline loops: CDR1 LNHNV, CDR2 YYDKDF (reference sequence). The CDR3 consists of 14 residues. The CDR3 coding sequence is TGTGCCACCAGCAACGGGGATTACACCGGGGAGCTGTTTTTT. Its protein is CATSNGDYTGELFF.

This clonotype occurred many times. V usage is TRBV3-1 and J usage is TRBJ2-7, with 10 nucleotides matching TRBD2. Germline CDR1 reads LGHDT; CDR2 reads YNNKEL (reference sequence). J was trimmed by 2 bases and V by 2 bases; bases with no gene match: 6. CDR3 length: 16 residues. The CDR3 DNA reads TGTGCCAGCAGCCAATATCTAGCGGGAGCGGCCTACGAGCAGTACTTC. Its translation is CASSQYLAGAAYEQYF.

There are many counts of this clonotype. The chain combines TRBV6-1 with TRBJ2-5; D ambiguous. The CDR3 has 15 residues. V was cut by 7 bases and J by 0 bases, with 15 bases left in between. Germline V gene data show CDR1 as MNHNS and CDR2 as SASEGT. The CDR3 reads CASKGQANHQETQYF. The CDR3 DNA reads TGTGCCAGCAAAGGGCAGGCGAACCACCAAGAGACCCAGTACTTC.

This chain links TRBV4-3 with TRBJ2-5, with D perhaps assigned TRBD1 or TRBD2 (5 bases each). Trimming removed 0 bases from V and 5 bases from J, with 16 bases in between. CDR3 length: 16 residues. CDR1 and CDR2 (germline): LGHNA, YSLEER. The CDR3 loop is CASSQEAQGVRETQYF. In nucleotides, the CDR3 is TGCGCCAGCAGCCAAGAGGCCCAGGGAGTACGGGAGACCCAGTACTTC.

This clonotype was recorded many times. The genes are TRBV30 and TRBJ2-7; D is uncertain. CDR1 is GTSNPN and CDR2 is SVGIG in the germline V gene (reference sequence). Trimming removed 0 bases at V and 3 bases at J, with 6 bases between. This CDR3 contains 12 residues. CDR3 in amino acids: CAWSVSVYEQYF. The CDR3 DNA is TGTGCCTGGAGTGTATCGGTCTACGAGCAGTACTTC.

This chain links TRBV4-3 with TRBJ2-1; D ambiguous. The germline V and J ends were trimmed by 0 bases and 7 bases, with 13 bases remaining between them. The CDR3 contains 15 residues. From germline, CDR1 is LGHNA and CDR2 YSLEER. DNA of the CDR3: TGCGCCAGCAGCCAAGATCCTTTCCTCAGGAATGAGCAGTTCTTC. Its protein product is CASSQDPFLRNEQFF.

In the case of this clonotype: A read error may be the cause here, since a much bigger clone is one base away. The CDR3 spells CAISPGGITYEQYF. DNA of the CDR3: TGTGCCATCAGTCCAGGGGGGATCACCTACGAGCAGTACTTC. V is TRBV10-3 and J is TRBJ2-7; D is possibly TRBD1 (7 bases). Trimming took 5 bases from V and 2 from J, leaving 13 bases between them. Germline V gives CDR1 ENHRY, CDR2 SYGVKD. The CDR3 covers 14 residues.

Many counts were recorded for this clonotype. This chain connects TRBV6-1 to TRBJ2-7; 8 positions agree with TRBD1. Germline V gene lookup returns CDR1 MNHNS and CDR2 SASEGT. The CDR3 is 14 residues long. With V trimmed by 5 bases and J by 0 bases, 3 bases remained unmatched. Here the CDR3 reads CASSRDRYSYEQYF. CDR3 nucleotide sequence: TGTGCCAGCAGTCGGGACAGGTACTCCTACGAGCAGTACTTC.

The table lists this clonotype with many counts. The V gene is TRBV6-1, the J gene TRBJ2-1; 7 bases line up with TRBD1. Germline values: CDR1 MNHNS, CDR2 SASEGT. The V gene end was trimmed by 5 bases and the J gene end by 2 bases; junction bases not matched to a gene: 6. The CDR3 consists of 15 residues. The CDR3 loop is CASSSTGAPYNEQFF. The CDR3 bases are TGTGCCAGCAGTTCAACAGGGGCTCCCTACAATGAGCAGTTCTTC.

This sequence joins TRBV6-1 and TRBJ2-4; TRBD1 is a possible D gene (7 bases). Germline V lookup: CDR1 MNHNS, CDR2 SASEGT. This CDR3 is built from 17 residues. Trimming took 5 bases from V and 0 from J, leaving 17 bases between them. In DNA form, the CDR3 reads TGTGCCAGCAGTCCGGGGCGGGACAGTTTAGCCAAAAACATTCAGTACTTC. Its translation is CASSPGRDSLAKNIQYF.